Described below is a single TCR beta chain sequence and its context. Its binding antigen is unknown. The record has no base qualities; no much larger clone is one base away. The data derive from a study of shared clonotypes between healthy human individuals (dated by TCRdb to 2020 to 2022). Turning to the overall study: The cohort comprised a couple of women and three men aged 18 to 49 years. To increase sequencing depth and limit assay-specific biases, TCR repertoire library preparation and sequencing were carried out by different laboratories using diverse techniques. Blood TCR repertoires of about five healthy adults were deeply sequenced to estimate repertoire size and the extent of clonotype sharing between individuals. For each donor, CD4 naive and CD4 memory were each run on three plates, CD8 naive on two plates, and CD8 memory on one plate. Leukapheresis yielded between about 0.94 and 9.5 billion PBMCs per donor.

Using the deep immunoSEQ assay, TCR CDR3 regions were amplified from genomic DNA by multiplex PCR. Extracted genomic DNA from each cell subset was distributed evenly across all wells of several immunoSEQ 96-well plates, and each plate was treated as a replicate. For sorted subsets, each replicate PCR was loaded with around 220 ng genomic DNA, equivalent to some 27,000 T cell genomes. The purified libraries were quantified using a Qubit 3.0 fluorometer, sized with a Bioanalyzer 2100, and then quantified again using the KAPA Library Quantification kit. Every immunoSEQ 96-well plate was sequenced on a dedicated single-read 150-cycle Illumina NextSeq 550 flow cell. In the original analysis: Because only junctional sequences without quality scores were contained in the immunoSEQ output, filtering matching that applied to full-length reads could not be performed. Sequences were annotated with PyIR, a Python wrapper for IgBLAST v1.9, using IMGT germline references to assign V/J genes and CDR3. Any read was removed if the V/J assignment was weak (E-value above 1e-6), the CDR3 was missing, or the read contained stop codons, out-of-frame junctions, or ambiguous translated residues. V3J clonotypes were defined by identical inferred V gene, J gene, and CDR3 amino acid sequence. The percentage overlap between two repertoires was calculated by dividing the number of shared unique clonotypes by the size of the smaller repertoire. Richness of each repertoire was evaluated using RTK rarefaction, the Chao1 estimator, and Recon v2.1 estimates of unobserved clonotypes. For all TCRbeta clonotypes obtained by the gDNA method from several donors, generation probabilities were computed with OLGA. Held by TCRdb, this immuneACCESS table contains in-frame sequences only and omits some clones. Under half of the omission traces to an unresolved V gene where checked; the cause of the rest is unknown. Clone size and the V and J calls come from that table; the DNA yielded D and trimming. A total of millions of clones appear in this sample, 90% to 95% of them only once. The ten largest account for about 0.13% of the sample.

Donors were healthy HIV-negative adults with no recently reported acute infections or vaccinations. Every donor was a Caucasian adult living in Nashville, Tennessee, USA. CD4+ T cells were enriched through magnetic negative selection, after which naive cells were positively selected on CD45RA and the remaining negative fraction served as the memory subset. Blood was collected by leukapheresis, and PBMCs were isolated by Ficoll-Histopaque density gradient centrifugation and then cryopreserved in liquid nitrogen vapor phase. Analytical flow cytometry was used to check the purity and quantity of each magnetically sorted T cell population. From each sorted fraction, genomic DNA was isolated and quantified by UV absorbance on a Nanodrop 2000c. General conclusions and limits of the study: Compared with non-shared clonotypes, clonotypes shared by all four sorted-subset donors had higher generation probabilities. Naive subsets generally had larger estimated clonotype richness than memory subsets. Rarefaction of sorted-subset datasets indicated incomplete sequencing despite the large sequencing depth. Because the study included a small number of donors, the genetic and exposure-history diversity represented was limited. Pairwise subsampling indicated that sequencing depth was expected to affect the degree of clonotype sharing among donors. Sampling was restricted to blood, and TCR repertoires in tissues likely differ from the TCR repertoires found in blood. When a handful of donors were compared, the shared fraction of clonotypes was about 5% for naive CD4, over 3% for naive CD8, 2.3% for memory CD4, and 0.35% to 0.4% for memory CD8.

V ends up 10 bases short and J 5 bases short, with an unmatched junction base count of 6. The germline V gene encodes CDR1 LNHDA and CDR2 SQIVND (reference sequence). The cysteine opens and the phenylalanine closes a CDR3 of 13 amino acids. Only CDR3 DNA remains: 39 bases, in frame from the first base. The chain is made from TRBV19 and TRBJ2-7, with 12 bases in between that match TRBD2. Material for sequencing was naive CD4+ T cells sorted from blood. What the cell subset or site label conveys for this sample: CD45RA+ positively selected. The origin of this receptor is a man aged 18-30 years in good health. The nucleotide sequence reads TGTGCCACTCGGACTAGCGGGAACGACGAGCAGTACTTC. This codes for CATRTSGNDEQYF.